This entry lists 30 T cell receptor beta chains sequenced from one sample in a study of identical twins. Each CDR3 protein gets one entry after TCRdb re-called the 5' RACE reads with MiXCR. The sample records 450,000 or so distinct CDR3 sequences, 14% being singletons. In addition, the sample was reused for a study of yellow fever vaccine responses in identical twins.

The sample consisted of CD4+ T cells sorted from blood. The receptors were sampled from a woman under 30 in good health.

The J gene is TRBJ2-7, the V gene TRBV10-1; TRBD2 matches 10 bases. Trimming took 8 bases from V and 8 from J; bases not matched to a gene: 12. Germline V CDR1 and CDR2: WNHNN, SYGVQD (reference sequence). The CDR3 loop spans 14 amino acids. The CDR3 region has the DNA TGCGCCAGCTCCCCTAGCGGGAGAACTACGAAGCAGTACTTC. The encoded protein is CASSPSGRTTKQYF.

The table lists this clonotype with many counts. V gene TRBV28 combines with J gene TRBJ1-1; D gene unclear. V was trimmed by 10 bases and J by 11 bases, leaving 20 bases between them. Germline V gives CDR1 MDHEN, CDR2 SYDVKM. This CDR3 is built from 12 residues. DNA of the CDR3: TGTGCCACCACCCTCAGGTCGGGGTTGGCTTTCTTT. Protein product: CATTLRSGLAFF.

This clonotype came up many times. The V and J genes are TRBV12-3 or TRBV12-4 and TRBJ2-7; unclear D gene. Trimming shortened V by 7 bases and J by 2 bases, and 12 bases separated the two germline ends. The CDR3 is 13 residues long. The CDR3, as DNA: TGTGCCAGCAAACCCATTAACGCCTACGAGCAGTACTTC. Its translation: CASKPINAYEQYF.

The V gene is TRBV10-3, the J gene TRBJ2-7; 7 bases fit TRBD1. J gave up 2 bases and V 4 bases, and 5 bases lay outside the gene matches. This CDR3 comprises 14 residues. Germline V CDR1 and CDR2: ENHRY, SYGVKD. In DNA, the CDR3 is TGTGCCATCAGTGTTGGACAGGACACCTACGAGCAGTACTTC. It is translated as CAISVGQDTYEQYF.

This chain links TRBV28 with TRBJ2-7; possible D gene TRBD1, 5 bases. V gave up 3 bases and J gave up 3 bases, with 18 bases separating them. The CDR3 runs 16 residues. Per the germline V gene, CDR1 is MDHEN and CDR2 is SYDVKM. The CDR3 reads CASSFDGGRVSYEQYF. Written as DNA, the CDR3 is TGTGCCAGCAGTTTCGACGGCGGCAGGGTGAGCTACGAGCAGTACTTC.

V is TRBV5-1 and J is TRBJ2-7, with a possible D match to TRBD2 (7 bases). Germline V gene lookup returns CDR1 SGHRS and CDR2 YFSETQ. V was trimmed by 2 bases and J by 4 bases, leaving 16 bases between them. The CDR3 is made up of 15 amino acids. The CDR3 reads CASSFGGGQVYEQYF. The CDR3 DNA is TGCGCCAGCAGCTTTGGGGGGGGCCAAGTTTACGAGCAGTACTTC.

The genes are TRBV20-1 and TRBJ2-7; D is unresolved. The CDR3 is 11 amino acids. The V gene lost 5 bases and the J gene lost 5 bases, with 10 bases spanning the gap. Germline CDR1 is DFQATT and CDR2 is SNEGSKA (reference sequence). In nucleotides, the CDR3 is TGCAGTGCTGGACGGGTGGACGAGCAGTACTTC. Its translation: CSAGRVDEQYF.

V and J are TRBV15 and TRBJ2-7; TRBD1 is a possible D gene (6 bases). Per the germline V gene, CDR1 is LNHNV and CDR2 is YYDKDF (reference sequence). This CDR3 has 15 residues. V lost 0 bases to trimming and J lost 0 bases, with 9 bases between them. CDR3 protein: CATSRETGASYEQYF. The CDR3 region has the DNA TGTGCCACCAGCAGAGAGACAGGTGCCTCCTACGAGCAGTACTTC.

The sample holds a few counts of this clonotype. The chain joins TRBV2 to TRBJ2-7; D tentatively fits TRBD1 or TRBD2 (5 bases each). The ends were cut back, 5 bases at V and 3 bases at J, with 14 bases in the middle. The CDR3 runs 14 residues. Germline V gives CDR1 SNHLY, CDR2 FYNNEI. The CDR3 DNA reads as TGTGCCAGCAGTCTTCGGGGACCGATCTACGAGCAGTACTTC. Protein sequence: CASSLRGPIYEQYF. The full variable domain, its missing parts supplied by reference TRBV2 and TRBJ2-7, is EPEVTQTPSHQVTQMGQEVILRCVPISNHLYFYWYRQILGQKVEFLVSFYNNEISEKSEIFDDQFSVERPDGSNFTLKIRSTKLEDSAMYFCASSLRGPIYEQYFGPGTRLTVT.

The V gene is TRBV7-2, the J gene TRBJ2-7; no clear D gene. The CDR3 is made up of 12 amino acids. Trimming stripped 3 bases from V and 6 bases from J, with 9 bases between. CDR1 and CDR2 (germline): SGHTA, FQGNSA. The CDR3 DNA is TGTGCCAGCAGCTTTGCCCCACGCGAGCAGTACTTC. It is translated as CASSFAPREQYF.

The J gene is TRBJ2-7, the V gene TRBV21-1. TRBV21-1 is termed a pseudogene. The CDR3 loop spans 12 amino acids. CDR3 DNA: TGTGCCAGCAGCGTGCAAGACTACGAGCAGTACTTC. This encodes CASSVQDYEQYF.

This clonotype was recorded a few times. V gene TRBV11-1 combines with J gene TRBJ2-3; 7 nucleotides agree with TRBD2. V lost 8 bases and J lost 3; bases outside the gene matches: 5. Looked up from germline, CDR1 is SGHAT and CDR2 is FQDESV (reference sequence). There are 13 residues in the CDR3. The DNA of the CDR3 is TGTGCCAGCGACTTGGGAGGGACAGATACGCAGTATTTT. Translating gives CASDLGGTDTQYF.

The rearrangement joins TRBV6-1 to TRBJ2-7, with 11 positions matching TRBD1. J was trimmed by 2 bases and V by 4 bases; bases with no gene match: 7. The CDR3 loop spans 16 amino acids. Germline loops: CDR1 MNHNS, CDR2 SASEGT. Written as DNA, the CDR3 is TGTGCCAGCAGTGGAGCCCGGACAGGGGGCGCCTACGAGCAGTACTTC. The encoded protein is CASSGARTGGAYEQYF.

The CDR3 region has the DNA TGTGCCAGCAGTTACGGCGGGGAGGTCAAAAACATTCAGTACTTC. Translating gives CASSYGGEVKNIQYF. The chain couples TRBV6-2 or TRBV6-3 to TRBJ2-4, with D possibly being TRBD2 (6 bases). Trimming left V 2 bases short and J 3 bases short, with 11 bases between. Germline lookup yields CDR1 MNHEY and CDR2 SVGEGT. This CDR3 region has 15 residues.

The sample holds a few counts of this clonotype. The chain couples TRBV4-3 to TRBJ2-7; 9 bases line up with TRBD2. Germline assignment: CDR1 LGHNA and CDR2 YSLEER. V lost 3 bases, J lost 6 bases, and 6 bases stayed unmatched. The CDR3 spans 14 residues. CDR3 sequence: CASSHATSGSEQYF. DNA of the CDR3: TGCGCCAGCAGCCACGCGACTAGCGGAAGCGAGCAGTACTTC.

The sample holds many counts of this clonotype. The CDR3 DNA is TGTGCCAGCAGTTCATCTATCCCCACGCAGTATTTT. Translated, it gives CASSSSIPTQYF. The chain couples TRBV12-3 or TRBV12-4 to TRBJ2-3; D gene unclear. This CDR3 comprises 12 residues. Between the trimmed V and J ends, which lost 4 bases and 9 bases, there was a span of 11 bases.

The chain recombines TRBV20-1 with TRBJ2-5, with D tentatively TRBD1 (6 bases). The CDR3 spans 13 residues. Germline V gene lookup returns CDR1 DFQATT and CDR2 SNEGSKA (reference sequence). Trimming removed 5 bases from V and 6 bases from J, with 16 bases in between. CDR3 sequence: CSAFGTPSQTQYF. The CDR3 DNA is TGCAGTGCTTTCGGGACACCCAGCCAGACCCAGTACTTC.

In this sample, this clonotype turned up many times. The chain combines TRBV29-1 with TRBJ2-7; 8 bases are a match to TRBD1. The junction had 1 base not matched to a gene; V was cut back by 4 bases and J by 2 bases. CDR1 and CDR2 (germline): SQVTM, ANQGSEA. This CDR3 comprises 12 residues. The CDR3 region is CSVGQGTYEQYF. In DNA form, the CDR3 reads TGCAGCGTTGGACAGGGGACCTACGAGCAGTACTTC.

The CDR3 spells CASSVQGPPPYEQYF. Here the CDR3 DNA reads TGTGCCAGCAGCGTACAGGGGCCGCCCCCCTACGAGCAGTACTTC. The chain recombines TRBV21-1 with TRBJ2-7; the table's D call of TRBD1 was not tested on the DNA. TRBV21-1 is termed a pseudogene. CDR3 length: 15 residues.

This chain joins TRBV27 and TRBJ2-2; no reliable D call. CDR3 length: 14 residues. Trimming stripped 6 bases from V and 6 bases from J, with 14 bases between. The germline CDR1 and CDR2 sequences are MNHEY and SMNVEV (reference sequence). CDR3 in amino acids: CASRGSWVAGELFF. As DNA, the CDR3 is TGTGCCAGCAGGGGCAGTTGGGTCGCCGGGGAGCTGTTTTTT.

This clonotype was picked up a small number of times. This sequence joins TRBV10-3 and TRBJ2-1, with 7 bases matching TRBD2. The J segment lost 9 bases and the V segment lost 0 bases, leaving 8 bases of the junction unmatched. The germline gives CDR1 ENHRY, CDR2 SYGVKD. The CDR3 has 15 amino acids. CDR3 amino acids: CAISESPSGKAEQFF. The CDR3 bases are TGTGCCATCAGTGAGTCGCCTAGCGGTAAGGCTGAGCAGTTCTTC.

This clonotype turned up a few times. The rearrangement uses TRBV27 and TRBJ2-4; 8 bases match TRBD1. This CDR3 spans 15 amino acids. The V gene's germline CDR1 is MNHEY and CDR2 SMNVEV (reference sequence). With V trimmed by 3 bases and J by 3 bases, 4 bases remained unmatched. The CDR3 reads CASSLQDRVKNIQYF. DNA of the CDR3: TGTGCCAGCAGTTTGCAGGACAGGGTCAAAAACATTCAGTACTTC.

The chain carries TRBV5-6 and TRBJ2-7; a weak D match, TRBD1 (6 bases). The CDR3 runs 12 residues. Germline assignment: CDR1 SGHDT and CDR2 YYEEEE. V lost 5 bases and J 5 bases, leaving 11 bases between the germline ends. CDR3: CASRSDRHEQYF. CDR3 DNA: TGTGCCAGCAGGAGCGACAGGCACGAGCAGTACTTC.

This clonotype came up a few times. The chain combines TRBV6-1 with TRBJ2-1; 9 bases are shared with TRBD1. Per the germline V gene, CDR1 is MNHNS and CDR2 is SASEGT. The CDR3 totals 15 residues. After removal of 8 bases from V and 4 bases from J, the junction contained 9 bases not matched to a gene. This CDR3 reads CASRLEGTGYNEQFF. Written as DNA, the CDR3 is TGTGCCAGCCGATTGGAAGGGACAGGGTACAATGAGCAGTTCTTC.

In this sample, this clonotype turned up a few times. This chain links TRBV2 with TRBJ2-4; D is perhaps TRBD2 (6 bases). Germline V CDR1 and CDR2: SNHLY, FYNNEI. V lost 2 bases to trimming and J lost 9 bases, with 11 bases between them. This CDR3 is built from 13 residues. In DNA, the CDR3 is TGTGCCAGCAGTGAATGGGGGGTTAGCATTCAGTACTTC. This encodes CASSEWGVSIQYF.

The rearrangement joins TRBV5-6 to TRBJ2-1; 10 bases fit TRBD2. Germline assignment: CDR1 SGHDT and CDR2 YYEEEE. This CDR3 has 16 amino acids. J gave up 9 bases and V 2 bases, and 11 bases lay outside the gene matches. The CDR3 DNA reads as TGTGCCAGCAGCTTCCTTCGGCTAGCGGGAGTAGGTGAGCAGTTCTTC. Protein sequence: CASSFLRLAGVGEQFF.

The sample holds a few counts of this clonotype. The chain uses TRBV5-1 and TRBJ2-5; 9 bases match TRBD1. Per germline, CDR1 SGHRS and CDR2 YFSETQ. The CDR3 length is 14 residues. The ends lost 5 bases at V and 5 bases at J; junction bases unmatched: 7. CDR3 nucleotide sequence: TGCGCCAGCAGGCCCACAGGGGGCGCGGAGACCCAGTACTTC. Residues: CASRPTGGAETQYF.

J is TRBJ1-2 and V is TRBV11-2; D gene ambiguous. Between the trimmed V and J ends, which lost 1 base and 7 bases, there was a span of 7 bases. CDR1 and CDR2 from the germline V gene are SGHAT and FQNNGV. The CDR3 is 12 amino acids. The CDR3: CASSLGSAGYTF. DNA for the CDR3: TGTGCCAGCAGCTTAGGTTCCGCTGGCTACACCTTC.

The CDR3 region has the DNA TGTGCCTGGAGTCAGGTCGGACAGGGCACAGATACGCAGTATTTT. It encodes CAWSQVGQGTDTQYF. J is TRBJ2-3 and V is TRBV30, with 7 bases aligning to TRBD1. V shed 2 bases, J shed 1 base, and the junction held 6 bases outside the gene matches. Germline CDR1 and CDR2: GTSNPN and SVGIG (reference sequence). This CDR3 region has 15 residues.

This chain joins TRBV29-1 and TRBJ2-7; D may be TRBD1 (8 bases). The CDR3 has 14 amino acids. V shed 4 bases and J shed 0 bases, with 13 bases lying between them. The germline V gene encodes CDR1 SQVTM and CDR2 ANQGSEA. The CDR3 here is CSVVYRGGSYEQYF. The CDR3 nucleotides are TGCAGCGTTGTTTACAGGGGGGGCTCCTACGAGCAGTACTTC.